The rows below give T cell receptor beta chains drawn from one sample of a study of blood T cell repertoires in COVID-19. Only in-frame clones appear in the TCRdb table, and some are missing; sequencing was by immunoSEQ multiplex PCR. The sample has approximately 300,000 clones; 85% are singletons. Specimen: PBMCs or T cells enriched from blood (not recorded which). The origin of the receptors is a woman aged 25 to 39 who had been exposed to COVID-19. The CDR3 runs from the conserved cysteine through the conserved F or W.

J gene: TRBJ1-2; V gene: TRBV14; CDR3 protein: CASSQLTGGIYGYTF
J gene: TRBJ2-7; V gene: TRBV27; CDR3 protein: CASSLAGTPYEQYF
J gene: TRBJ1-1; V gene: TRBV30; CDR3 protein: CAWSTGLVGEAFF
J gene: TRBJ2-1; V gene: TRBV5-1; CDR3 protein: CASFDLRTSRNEQFF
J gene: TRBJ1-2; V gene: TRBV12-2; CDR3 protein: CASRLGTTGMKRGYTF
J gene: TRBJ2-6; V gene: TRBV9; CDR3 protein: CASSTGGANVLTF
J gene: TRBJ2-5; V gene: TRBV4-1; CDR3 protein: CASSQKLAQETQYF
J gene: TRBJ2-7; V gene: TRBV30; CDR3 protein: CAWRGRNRDRDSYEQYF
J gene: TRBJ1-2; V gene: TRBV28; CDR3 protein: CASTWGDRGFWGYTF
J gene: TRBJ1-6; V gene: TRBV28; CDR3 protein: CASSFEGAGSPLHF
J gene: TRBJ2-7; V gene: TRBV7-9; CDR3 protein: CASSQTGGSHEQYF
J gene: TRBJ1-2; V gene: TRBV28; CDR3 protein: CASTMGAVINYGYTF
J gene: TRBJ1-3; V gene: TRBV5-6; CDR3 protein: CASSQRDWRPGNTIYF
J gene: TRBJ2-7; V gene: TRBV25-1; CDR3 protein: CASSTGSYEQYF
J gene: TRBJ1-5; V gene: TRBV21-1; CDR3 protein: CASLIARDFYSNQPQHF
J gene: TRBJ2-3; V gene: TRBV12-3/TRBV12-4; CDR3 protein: CASSLTGGDTQYF
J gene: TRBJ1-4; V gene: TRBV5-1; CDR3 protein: CASSPTGWSNEKLFF
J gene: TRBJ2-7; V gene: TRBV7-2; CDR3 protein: CASSLAPGLSNEQYF
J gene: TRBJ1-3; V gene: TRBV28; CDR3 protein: CASKGGAGSGNTIYF
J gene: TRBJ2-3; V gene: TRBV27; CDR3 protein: CASSPLKAGGITDTQYF
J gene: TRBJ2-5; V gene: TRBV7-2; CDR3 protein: CASSQRQGVSTSHQETQYF
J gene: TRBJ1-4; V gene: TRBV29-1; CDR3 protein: CSVKQGTGNEKLFF
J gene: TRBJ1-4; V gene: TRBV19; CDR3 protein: CASHQTGSNEKLFF
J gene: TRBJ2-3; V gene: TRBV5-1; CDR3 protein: CASSRAGVGTDTQYF
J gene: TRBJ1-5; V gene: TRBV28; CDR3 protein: CASSFRGSGNQPQHF
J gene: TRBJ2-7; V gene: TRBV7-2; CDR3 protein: CASSLLEGSGEQYF
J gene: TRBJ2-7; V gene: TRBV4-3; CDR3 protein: CASSRRLGGSYEQYF
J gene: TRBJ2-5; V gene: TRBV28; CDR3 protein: CASSLRLLGEETQYF
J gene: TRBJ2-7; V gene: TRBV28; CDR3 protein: CASGGTDPYEQYF
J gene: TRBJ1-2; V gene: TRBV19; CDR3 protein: CASRTGDGYTF